This is a list of T cell receptor beta chains from one sample in a study of blood T cell repertoires in COVID-19. Repertoires were generated with immunoSEQ multiplex PCR, while TCRdb's copy carries only in-frame clones and drops some. The top ten hold around 1.5% of the sample, which has about 140,000 clones, around 90% seen once. The specimen sequenced was peripheral blood. The receptors here all came from a human donor in a cohort sampled during active COVID-19. Both conserved end residues are part of each CDR3. The D gene is left open where the match is weak. Size values are once, few and many counts, or a class for expanded clones, and some rows have none.

size	V	J	D	DNA	CDR3
-	TRBV10-3	TRBJ1-2	TRBD1	TGTGCCATCAGTGAGAGGTTTCAGGACAGGGCCGCGTTTAACTATGGCTACACCTTC	CAISERFQDRAAFNYGYTF
-	TRBV10-3	TRBJ2-7	TRBD1	TGTGCCATCAGTGGGGGGACAGCTGGGAACGAGCAGTACTTC	CAISGGTAGNEQYF
few	TRBV5-4	TRBJ2-7	TRBD2	TGTGCCAGCTCCGATGCGGGGGGCTCCTACGAGCAGTACTTC	CASSDAGGSYEQYF
-	TRBV5-4	TRBJ2-2	TRBD2	TGTGCCAGCAGCTGGTTAGCGGGGGCGAACACCGGGGAGCTGTTTTTT	CASSWLAGANTGELFF
-	TRBV12-5	TRBJ2-5	TRBD2	TGTGCTAGTGGTTTGGTACTCCTTTTCAACCTGCGGGGGGACCAAGAGACCCAGTACTTC	CASGLVLLFNLRGDQETQYF
once	TRBV7-6	TRBJ1-5	-	TGTGCCAGCAGCCCTAGCGTAATAAGCAATCAGCCCCAGCATTTT	CASSPSVISNQPQHF
-	TRBV5-1	TRBJ2-5	-	TGCGCCAGCAGCTTGGCCACTATTCCCGGGGAGACCCAGTACTTC	CASSLATIPGETQYF
once	TRBV9	TRBJ2-5	TRBD2	TGTGCCAGCAGCGGAGGACTAGCGGGGGGCCTCCAAGAGACCCAGTACTTC	CASSGGLAGGLQETQYF
few	TRBV6-6	TRBJ1-5	TRBD1	TGTGCCAGCAGTTACTCTGGACAGGGGGCACAGCCCCAGCATTTT	CASSYSGQGAQPQHF
-	TRBV5-6	TRBJ2-5	TRBD1	TGTGCCAGCAGCAGAGACAGGGGCGGAGGAGAGACCCAGTACTTC	CASSRDRGGGETQYF
-	TRBV7-2	TRBJ2-3	TRBD1	TGTGCCAGCTCCGACAGGGGTCGCGATACGCAGTATTTT	CASSDRGRDTQYF
few	TRBV29-1	TRBJ2-7	-	TGCAGCGTTGAAGGGACAGACTCCTACGAGCAGTACTTC	CSVEGTDSYEQYF
once	TRBV5-4	TRBJ1-1	-	TGTGCCAGCAATCCGGGGAAACAGAGCACTGAAGCTTTCTTT	CASNPGKQSTEAFF
-	TRBV5-4	TRBJ2-5	TRBD2	TGTGCCAGCAGCCCCACCTTAGCGGGGCTCGAGACCCAGTACTTC	CASSPTLAGLETQYF
-	TRBV7-3	TRBJ2-1	-	TGTGCCAGCAGCTTAAGACTTTCCCATGAGCAGTTCTTC	CASSLRLSHEQFF
few	TRBV7-2	TRBJ1-1	TRBD1	TGTGCCAGCAGCTTAGTGGCAGGGGGTCTAAACACTGAAGCTTTCTTT	CASSLVAGGLNTEAFF
once	TRBV6-4	TRBJ1-2	-	TGTGCCAGCAGTGACAGGGGGACGAACTATGGCTACACCTTC	CASSDRGTNYGYTF
-	TRBV5-4	TRBJ1-1	TRBD1	TGTGCCAGCAGCGGGACAGCCGGCACTGAAGCTTTCTTT	CASSGTAGTEAFF
few	TRBV7-3	TRBJ2-5	-	TGTGCCAGCAGCCCAACGGGACTGCAAGAGACCCAGTACTTC	CASSPTGLQETQYF
-	TRBV5-6	TRBJ2-1	TRBD2	TGTGCCAGCAAACCGGGACTAGCGGTTTCCTACAATGAGCAGTTCTTC	CASKPGLAVSYNEQFF
-	TRBV5-1	TRBJ1-6	-	TGCGCCAGCAGCCTAGAAAGCTCCTATAATTCACCCCTCCACTTT	CASSLESSYNSPLHF
-	TRBV6-5	TRBJ1-2	TRBD1	TGTGCCAGTACACAGGGGAACTATGGCTACACCTTC	CASTQGNYGYTF
-	TRBV10-3	TRBJ2-7	TRBD2	TGTGCCATCAGCGAGCGGGGAGATTCGTACGAGCAGTACTTC	CAISERGDSYEQYF
-	TRBV7-2	TRBJ2-1	-	TGTGCCAGCAAACTAGGGGGTTCCTACAATGAGCAGTTCTTC	CASKLGGSYNEQFF
-	TRBV7-6	TRBJ2-2	TRBD2	TGTGCCAGCAGCTTAAGAAGCGGGGCCGACGGCACCGGGGAGCTGTTTTTT	CASSLRSGADGTGELFF
-	TRBV19	TRBJ1-1	-	TGTGCCAGTAGTTCAGGGTATTCCACTGAAGCTTTCTTT	CASSSGYSTEAFF
-	TRBV7-2	TRBJ2-1	-	TGTGCCAGCAGCTTATTATCCCGCGGCGGCTCCTACAATGAGCAGTTCTTC	CASSLLSRGGSYNEQFF
-	TRBV11-2	TRBJ1-3	-	TGTGCCAGCAGCTATCAAGGGGCCTCTGGAAACACCATATATTTT	CASSYQGASGNTIYF
-	TRBV7-9	TRBJ1-1	TRBD1	TGTGCCAGCAGCTTAGCTCGGGACAGGGAAGCTTTCTTT	CASSLARDREAFF
-	TRBV7-2	TRBJ1-1	-	TGTGCCAGCAGCTTACTTTTGATGCGGTCGTTTTCAAGAGCTTTCTTT	CASSLLLMRSFSRAFF
-	TRBV7-2	TRBJ2-7	-	TGTGCCAGCAGCTTGCCCCGCCGAAACCAGGGTATGATCTACGAGCAGTACTTC	CASSLPRRNQGMIYEQYF
-	TRBV9	TRBJ1-1	-	TGTGCCTCGAGCGGCGGGAACACTGAAGCTTTCTTT	CASSGGNTEAFF
-	TRBV5-6	TRBJ2-7	TRBD2	TGTGCCAGCAGCTTGACGCTAGCGGGGGGGAAATACGAGCAGTACTTC	CASSLTLAGGKYEQYF
-	TRBV15	TRBJ1-4	-	TGTGCCACCAGCAGAGAAGGGAGGGGGAATGAAAAACTGTTTTTT	CATSREGRGNEKLFF
-	TRBV5-4	TRBJ2-4	TRBD2	TGTGCCAGCCGCTTGGGGGGCCTAGCGGGGGGCGTTGCAAACATTCAGTACTTC	CASRLGGLAGGVANIQYF
-	TRBV11-2	TRBJ2-7	TRBD1	TGTGCCAGCAGCGCTGATCGGGACAGACTCTTTATTGGCTACGAGCAGTACTTC	CASSADRDRLFIGYEQYF
-	TRBV19	TRBJ1-2	-	TGTGCCAGTAGTATGATGGGGGGTGACCCGTGGGGCTACACCTTC	CASSMMGGDPWGYTF
-	TRBV4-2	TRBJ2-5	-	TGTGCCAGCAGCCCCGACAGCCAAGAGACCCAGTACTTC	CASSPDSQETQYF
-	TRBV6-4	TRBJ1-6	-	TGTGCCAGCAGTGTCGGGGGAGAGCCCAATTCACCCCTCCACTTT	CASSVGGEPNSPLHF
-	TRBV2	TRBJ1-5	-	TGTGCCAGCCAAGGGAGAGGTAGCCAGCCCCAGCATTTT	CASQGRGSQPQHF
-	TRBV6-1	TRBJ1-4	-	TGTGCCAGCAGTGAAGCGGGGGGGCAGGGTAATGAAAAACTGTTTTTT	CASSEAGGQGNEKLFF
-	TRBV4-2	TRBJ1-2	-	TGTGCCAGCAGCCAAGCCTCACCGACTCCGGACTATGGCTACACCTTC	CASSQASPTPDYGYTF
-	TRBV7-2	TRBJ2-7	TRBD2	TGTGCCAGCAGCTCGACTAGCGGGGGGACGCGGTACTACGAGCAGTACTTC	CASSSTSGGTRYYEQYF
-	TRBV3-1/TRBV3-2	TRBJ1-1	TRBD1	TGTGCCAGCAGCTATTTGACAGGGACCGTCATGAACACTGAAGCTTTCTTT	CASSYLTGTVMNTEAFF
-	TRBV4-3	TRBJ2-2	-	TGCGCCAGCAGCCAAGATCCCCCCCCCGCGAACACCGGGGAGCTGTTTTTT	CASSQDPPPANTGELFF
-	TRBV5-4	TRBJ1-4	-	TGTGCCAGCAGCCGAGAGGAACGCGGGGCTGCTCAAGAACTGTTTTTT	CASSREERGAAQELFF
few	TRBV2	TRBJ1-5	-	TGTGCCAGCAGCTATTCGCTGGTTAATCAGCCCCAGCATTTT	CASSYSLVNQPQHF
-	TRBV3-1/TRBV3-2	TRBJ1-3	-	TGTGCCAGCAGCCAAGGGCGGTTAGGTGGAAACACCATATATTTT	CASSQGRLGGNTIYF
-	TRBV29-1	TRBJ2-5	-	TGCAGCGTTGAAGACAGGTGGAGGGAGACCCAGTACTTC	CSVEDRWRETQYF